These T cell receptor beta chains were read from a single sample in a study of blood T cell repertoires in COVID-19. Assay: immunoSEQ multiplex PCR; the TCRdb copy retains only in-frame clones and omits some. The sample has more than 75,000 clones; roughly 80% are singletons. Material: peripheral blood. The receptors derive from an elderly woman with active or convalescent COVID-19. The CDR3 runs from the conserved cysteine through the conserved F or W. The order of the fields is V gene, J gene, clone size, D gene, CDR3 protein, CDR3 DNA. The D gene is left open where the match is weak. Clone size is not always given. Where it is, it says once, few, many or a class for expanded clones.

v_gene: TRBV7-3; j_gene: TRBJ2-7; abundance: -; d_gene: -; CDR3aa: CASKEMGQGSQSYEQYF; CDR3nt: TGTGCCAGCAAAGAAATGGGGCAGGGCTCCCAATCCTACGAGCAGTACTTC
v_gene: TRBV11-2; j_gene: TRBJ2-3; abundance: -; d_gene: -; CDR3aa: CASSKLGTQGTQYF; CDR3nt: TGTGCCAGCAGCAAGTTGGGCACCCAGGGGACGCAGTATTTT
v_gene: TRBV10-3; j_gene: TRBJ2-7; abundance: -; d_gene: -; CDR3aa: CAIGAEPGYEQYF; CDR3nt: TGTGCCATCGGGGCGGAACCGGGCTACGAGCAGTACTTC
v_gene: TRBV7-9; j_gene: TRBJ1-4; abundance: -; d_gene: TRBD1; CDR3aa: CASSLTGREKLFF; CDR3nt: TGTGCCAGCAGCTTGACAGGGCGGGAAAAACTGTTTTTT
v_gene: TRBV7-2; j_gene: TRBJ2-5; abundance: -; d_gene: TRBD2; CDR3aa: CASSFTSGSEETQYF; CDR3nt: TGTGCCAGCAGCTTTACTAGCGGGAGCGAAGAGACCCAGTACTTC
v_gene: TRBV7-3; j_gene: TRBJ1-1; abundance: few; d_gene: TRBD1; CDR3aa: CASSPWTGRPLNTEAFF; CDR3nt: TGTGCCAGCAGCCCCTGGACAGGGAGACCCCTGAACACTGAAGCTTTCTTT
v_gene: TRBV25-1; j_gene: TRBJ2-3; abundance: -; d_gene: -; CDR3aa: CASSRAGAGLADDTQYF; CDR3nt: TGTGCCAGCAGTAGAGCAGGCGCGGGTCTGGCCGACGATACGCAGTATTTT
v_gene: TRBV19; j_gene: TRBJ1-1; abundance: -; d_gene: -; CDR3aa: CASSISTRTEAFF; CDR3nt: TGTGCCAGTAGTATTTCGACTCGCACTGAAGCTTTCTTT
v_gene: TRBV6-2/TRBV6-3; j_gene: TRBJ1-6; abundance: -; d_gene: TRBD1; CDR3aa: CASSLRDRKQSPLHF; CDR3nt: TGTGCCAGCAGTCTCCGGGACAGAAAACAATCACCCCTCCACTTT
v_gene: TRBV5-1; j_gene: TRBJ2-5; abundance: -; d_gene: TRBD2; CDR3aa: CASSLSAGAQLNRETQYF; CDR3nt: TGCGCCAGCAGCTTATCCGCGGGAGCCCAATTAAATCGGGAGACCCAGTACTTC
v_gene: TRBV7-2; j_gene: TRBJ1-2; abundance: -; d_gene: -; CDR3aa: CASSLARRQTYGYTF; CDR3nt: TGTGCCAGCAGCTTAGCGAGACGACAGACCTATGGCTACACCTTC
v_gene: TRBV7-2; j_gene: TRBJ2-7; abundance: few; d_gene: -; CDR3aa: CASSTDRFSYEQYF; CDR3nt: TGTGCCAGCAGCACAGACAGGTTCTCCTACGAGCAGTACTTC
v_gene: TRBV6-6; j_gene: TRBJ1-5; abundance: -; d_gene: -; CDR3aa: CASSYLGGGGNQPQHF; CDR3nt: TGTGCCAGCAGTTATCTGGGAGGGGGAGGCAATCAGCCCCAGCATTTT
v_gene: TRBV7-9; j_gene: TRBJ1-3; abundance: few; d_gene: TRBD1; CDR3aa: CASSPPGTARNTIYF; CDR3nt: TGTGCCAGCAGCCCTCCCGGGACAGCGCGAAACACCATATATTTT
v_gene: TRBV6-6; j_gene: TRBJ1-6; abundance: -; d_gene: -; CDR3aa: CASSPVGGIGHDSPLHF; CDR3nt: TGTGCCAGCAGTCCGGTGGGGGGAATCGGGCATGATTCACCCCTCCACTTT
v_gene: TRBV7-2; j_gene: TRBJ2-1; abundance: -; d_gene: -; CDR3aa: CASSGHVGFMNEQFF; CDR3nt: TGTGCCAGCAGCGGGCACGTAGGTTTTATGAATGAGCAGTTCTTC
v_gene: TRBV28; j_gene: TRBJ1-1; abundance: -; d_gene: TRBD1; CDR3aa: CASSSFPTGVVTEAFF; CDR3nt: TGTGCCAGCAGTTCCTTCCCGACAGGGGTGGTAACTGAAGCTTTCTTT
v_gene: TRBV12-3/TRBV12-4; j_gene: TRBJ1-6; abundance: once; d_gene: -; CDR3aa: CASSSPGSPLHF; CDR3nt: TGTGCCAGCAGTTCCCCGGGATCACCCCTCCACTTT
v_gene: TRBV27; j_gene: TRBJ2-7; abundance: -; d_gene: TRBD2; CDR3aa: CASSLARGGFEQYF; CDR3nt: TGTGCCAGCAGTTTAGCTCGGGGGGGGTTCGAGCAGTACTTC
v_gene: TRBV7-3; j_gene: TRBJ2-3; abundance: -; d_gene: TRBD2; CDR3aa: CASSSTGLRTDTQYF; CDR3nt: TGTGCCAGCAGCTCCACGGGACTACGCACAGATACGCAGTATTTT
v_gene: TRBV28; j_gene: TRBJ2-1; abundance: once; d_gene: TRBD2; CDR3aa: CASSPTSGRAGRHNEQFF; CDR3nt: TGTGCCAGCAGCCCTACTAGCGGGAGGGCCGGAAGACACAATGAGCAGTTCTTC
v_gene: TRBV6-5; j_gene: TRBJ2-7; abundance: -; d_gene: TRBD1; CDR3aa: CASSSSAGQGTEQYF; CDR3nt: TGTGCCAGCAGTTCCTCCGCGGGACAGGGGACCGAGCAGTACTTC
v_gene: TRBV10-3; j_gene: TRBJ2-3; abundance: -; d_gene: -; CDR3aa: CAISESPLTDTQYF; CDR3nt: TGTGCCATCAGTGAGTCCCCCCTCACAGATACGCAGTATTTT
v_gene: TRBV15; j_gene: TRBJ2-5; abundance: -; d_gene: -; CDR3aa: CATSTGRETQYF; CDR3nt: TGTGCCACCAGCACGGGGAGAGAGACCCAGTACTTC
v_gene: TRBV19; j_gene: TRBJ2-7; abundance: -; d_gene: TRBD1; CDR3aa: CASRKGQGGVYEQYF; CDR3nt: TGTGCCAGTAGGAAAGGACAGGGCGGGGTCTACGAGCAGTACTTC
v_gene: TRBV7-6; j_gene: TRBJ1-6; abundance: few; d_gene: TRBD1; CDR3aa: CASSLGGQGTRSPLHF; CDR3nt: TGTGCCAGCAGCTTAGGAGGACAGGGGACGAGGTCACCCCTCCACTTT
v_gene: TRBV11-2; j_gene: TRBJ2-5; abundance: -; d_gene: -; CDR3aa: CASSLLRTKGETQYF; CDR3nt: TGTGCCAGCAGCTTGCTCAGGACAAAAGGGGAGACCCAGTACTTC
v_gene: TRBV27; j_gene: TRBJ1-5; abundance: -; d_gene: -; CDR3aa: CASSRAGIDQPQHF; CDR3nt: TGTGCCAGCAGTAGGGCAGGGATCGATCAGCCCCAGCATTTT
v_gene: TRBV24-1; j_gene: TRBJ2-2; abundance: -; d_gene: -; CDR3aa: CATSGFLGANTGELFF; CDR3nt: TGTGCCACCAGTGGTTTCCTAGGGGCGAACACCGGGGAGCTGTTTTTT
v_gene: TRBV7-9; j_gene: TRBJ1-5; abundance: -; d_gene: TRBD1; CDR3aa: CASSSGTGPWNQPQHF; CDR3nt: TGTGCCAGCAGCTCCGGGACAGGGCCATGGAATCAGCCCCAGCATTTT
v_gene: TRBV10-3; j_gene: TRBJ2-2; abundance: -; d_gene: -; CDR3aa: CAISEGGPGELFF; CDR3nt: TGTGCCATCAGTGAAGGCGGGCCCGGGGAGCTGTTTTTT
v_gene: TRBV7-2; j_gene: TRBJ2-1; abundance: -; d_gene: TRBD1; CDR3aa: CASGLGQDNEQFF; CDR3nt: TGTGCCAGCGGGCTGGGACAGGACAATGAGCAGTTCTTC
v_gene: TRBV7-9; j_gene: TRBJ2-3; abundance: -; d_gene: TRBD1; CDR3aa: CASSLVATGVLYF; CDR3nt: TGTGCCAGCAGCTTAGTTGCTACAGGGGTGCTGTATTTT
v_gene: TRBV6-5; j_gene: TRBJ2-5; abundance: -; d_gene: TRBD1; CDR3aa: CASNKDRAWATQYF; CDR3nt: TGTGCCAGCAACAAAGACAGGGCATGGGCGACCCAGTACTTC
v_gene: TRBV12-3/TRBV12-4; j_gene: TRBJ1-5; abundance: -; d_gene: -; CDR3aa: CASSFGGERHF; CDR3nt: TGTGCCAGCAGTTTTGGGGGCGAGAGGCATTTT
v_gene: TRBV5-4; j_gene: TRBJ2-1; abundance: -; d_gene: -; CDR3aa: CASSLTQSEQFF; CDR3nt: TGTGCCAGCAGCTTGACACAGTCCGAGCAGTTCTTC
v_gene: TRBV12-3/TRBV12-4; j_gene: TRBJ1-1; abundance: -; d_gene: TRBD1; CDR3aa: CASSPYRGTEAFF; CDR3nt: TGTGCCAGCAGCCCGTACAGGGGCACTGAAGCTTTCTTT
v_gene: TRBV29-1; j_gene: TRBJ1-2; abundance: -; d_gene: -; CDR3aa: CSVSNDLAGNGYTF; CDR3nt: TGCAGCGTGAGTAATGACTTGGCGGGCAATGGCTACACCTTC
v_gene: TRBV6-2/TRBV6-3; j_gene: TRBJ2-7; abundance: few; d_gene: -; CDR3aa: CASSETGTNYEQYF; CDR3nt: TGTGCCAGCAGCGAAACCGGGACAAATTACGAGCAGTACTTC
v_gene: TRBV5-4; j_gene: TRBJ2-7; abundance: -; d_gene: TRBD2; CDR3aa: CASSSRGAGALSYEQYF; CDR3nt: TGTGCCAGCAGCTCCCGGGGAGCGGGAGCCCTCTCCTACGAGCAGTACTTC
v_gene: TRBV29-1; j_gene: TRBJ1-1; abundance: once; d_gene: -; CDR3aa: CSVERGGTEAFF; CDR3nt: TGCAGCGTTGAAAGGGGTGGTACTGAAGCTTTCTTT
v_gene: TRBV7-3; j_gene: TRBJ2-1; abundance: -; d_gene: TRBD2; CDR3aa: CASSYSAGGYNEQFF; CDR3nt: TGTGCCAGCAGCTACAGCGCGGGGGGTTACAATGAGCAGTTCTTC
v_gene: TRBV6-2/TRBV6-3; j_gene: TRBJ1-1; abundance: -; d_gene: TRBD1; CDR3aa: CASSYRQGAAVNTEAFF; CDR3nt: TGTGCCAGCAGTTACAGGCAGGGGGCGGCCGTGAATACTGAAGCTTTCTTT
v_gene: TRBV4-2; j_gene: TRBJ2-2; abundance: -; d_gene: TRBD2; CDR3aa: CASSSLAGDNTGELFF; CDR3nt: TGTGCCAGCAGCTCACTAGCGGGGGACAATACCGGGGAGCTGTTTTTT
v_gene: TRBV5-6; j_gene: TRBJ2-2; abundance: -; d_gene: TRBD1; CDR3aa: CASSYVTGDLGGELFF; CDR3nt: TGTGCCAGCAGTTATGTGACAGGGGACTTGGGCGGGGAGCTGTTTTTT
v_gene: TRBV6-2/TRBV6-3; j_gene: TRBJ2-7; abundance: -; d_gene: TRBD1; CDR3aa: CASSYDPDRGLRNEQYF; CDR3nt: TGTGCCAGCAGTTACGACCCGGACAGGGGCCTCCGTAACGAGCAGTACTTC
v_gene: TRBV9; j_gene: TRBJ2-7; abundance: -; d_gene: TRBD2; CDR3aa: CASSVDPTSGGFEQYF; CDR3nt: TGTGCCAGCAGCGTCGACCCGACTAGCGGGGGGTTCGAGCAGTACTTC
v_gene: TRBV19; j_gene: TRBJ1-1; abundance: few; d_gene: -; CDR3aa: CASKYRVNTEAFF; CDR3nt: TGTGCCAGTAAGTACAGGGTGAACACTGAAGCTTTCTTT